These T cell receptor beta chains were read from a single sample in a study of CD8+ T cells in alopecia areata. Clones were sequenced by immunoSEQ multiplex PCR, and TCRdb holds only the in-frame ones, with some missing. The data show approximately 200,000 clones, less than 50% seen once. Specimen: CD4+ T cells sorted from blood, collected at approximately week 36, from a patient treated with tofacitinib. The source is a human donor with alopecia areata. Both conserved end residues are part of each CDR3. A D gene is named only where the DNA matches it firmly. Clone size is given for some rows only: seen once, a few or many times, or a class if the clone is expanded.

d_call	clone_size	v_call	j_call	cdr3_nt	cdr3_aa
TRBD2	once	TRBV5-1	TRBJ2-5	TGCGCCAGCAGCCCTAGCGGGGCCCAAGAGACCCAGTACTTC	CASSPSGAQETQYF
TRBD1	once	TRBV18	TRBJ1-1	TGTGCCAGCTCACGAGGACAGGGTTTGAATACTGAAGCTTTCTTT	CASSRGQGLNTEAFF
.	.	TRBV30	TRBJ2-2	TGTGCCTGGAGTGTACAGGTCCTCAGATACAACACCGGGGAGCTGTTTTTT	CAWSVQVLRYNTGELFF
.	.	TRBV25-1	TRBJ2-3	TGTCCCTTCGAGCCGGGAGATGAAGATACGCAGTATTTT	CPFEPGDEDTQYF
.	.	TRBV28	TRBJ2-7	TGTGCCTGCGGAGGGTCCTACGAGCAGTACTTC	CACGGSYEQYF
.	.	TRBV6-5	TRBJ1-1	TGTGCCAGCAGTTCCTACACAGTCGTTCGACCCACTGAAGCTTTCTTT	CASSSYTVVRPTEAFF
.	.	TRBV4-2	TRBJ2-1	TGTGCCAGCAGCCAAGATTTGGCGTCCTACAATGAGCAGTTCTTC	CASSQDLASYNEQFF
TRBD1	.	TRBV7-2	TRBJ1-2	TGTGCCAGCAGCGACTACCAGGGGGGCGGCTACACCTTC	CASSDYQGGGYTF
.	.	TRBV29-1	TRBJ2-2	TGCAGCGTTGCCCGGGGAGTGGGCACCGGGGAGCTGTTTTTT	CSVARGVGTGELFF
.	few	TRBV5-1	TRBJ2-2	TGCGCCAGCAGCCCGTACACCGGGGAGCTGTTTTTT	CASSPYTGELFF
.	.	TRBV6-1	TRBJ1-5	TGTGCCAGCAGTGAATTAGGAGGGGGGCGACGCAATCAGCCCCAGCATTTT	CASSELGGGRRNQPQHF
.	.	TRBV4-1	TRBJ2-5	TGCGCCAGCATTGGCTCAGGAGCAAAAGAGACCCAGTACTTC	CASIGSGAKETQYF
.	.	TRBV19	TRBJ2-7	TGTGCCAGTAGTCAAAAGGGGGGCAAGAGGACCGAGCAGTACTTC	CASSQKGGKRTEQYF
.	few	TRBV5-1	TRBJ2-5	TGCGCCAGCAGCCCTGGGGAGTGGCAAGAGACCCAGTACTTC	CASSPGEWQETQYF
.	.	TRBV30	TRBJ1-2	TGTGCCTGGAGCGTAACAGACAGGACGGGGAGGGGCTACACCTTC	CAWSVTDRTGRGYTF
.	.	TRBV2	TRBJ1-2	TGTGCCAGCAACACAGATCCTACTAACTATGGCTACACCTTC	CASNTDPTNYGYTF
TRBD2	many	TRBV6-5	TRBJ2-7	TGTGCCAGCAGTTACTCAGGCGGGAGGGCCGAGCAGTACTTC	CASSYSGGRAEQYF
.	.	TRBV27	TRBJ1-5	TGTGCCAGCAGCACGGGCAATCAGCCCCAGCATTTT	CASSTGNQPQHF
.	once	TRBV30	TRBJ2-1	TGTGCCTGGAAGGACTTACAAGGGGAGCAGTTCTTC	CAWKDLQGEQFF
.	.	TRBV15	TRBJ2-1	TGTGCCACCAGCGAGACAGGAATCCCCTACAATGAGCAGTTCTTC	CATSETGIPYNEQFF
TRBD2	.	TRBV6-6	TRBJ2-1	TGTGCCAGCACCTCCTCGTCCAGCGGGAGGCCAAATGAGCAGTTCTTC	CASTSSSSGRPNEQFF
TRBD1	many	TRBV7-8	TRBJ2-5	TGTGCCAGCAGCCAGACAGGGGCGCAAGAGACCCAGTACTTC	CASSQTGAQETQYF
TRBD2	once	TRBV7-2	TRBJ2-1	TGTGCCAGCAGCTCAACTAGCGGTTCCTACAATGAGCAGTTCTTC	CASSSTSGSYNEQFF
.	.	TRBV29-1	TRBJ1-2	TGCAGCGTTGGGGACGGGGAATCCTATGGCTACACCTTC	CSVGDGESYGYTF
.	.	TRBV27	TRBJ2-2	TGTGCCAGCAGAAGGAGCTCGGGCACCGGGGAGCTGTTTTTT	CASRRSSGTGELFF
.	.	TRBV6-4	TRBJ1-5	TGTGCCACCACCACACACAGGGAGAATCAGCCCCAGCATTTT	CATTTHRENQPQHF
TRBD1	many	TRBV7-2	TRBJ1-2	TGTGCCAGCAGCTTAGCCCGGACAGACAGGGCTCAAGGCTACACCTTC	CASSLARTDRAQGYTF
.	many	TRBV15	TRBJ2-7	TGTGCCACCAGCAGAGAGGTGCCGGGCGGCGAGCAGTACTTC	CATSREVPGGEQYF